The 15 T cell receptor beta chains below were found in one sample sequenced in a study of T cells in Graves' hyperthyroidism and ophthalmopathy. Amplification yielded TCR beta CDR3 regions, with RNA transcripts as the source. The HTBI primer set drove a first-round RT-PCR of the TCR CDR3. Using its own MiXCR run on the multiplex PCR reads, TCRdb lists one record per CDR3 protein. This table holds about 400,000 distinct CDR3 sequences, about 14% found once. The specimen was blood. These receptors came from a man aged 50 to 60 with Graves' ophthalmopathy.

V gene TRBV6-6 combines with J gene TRBJ1-2; TRBD1 might be the D (6 bases). With 8 bases removed from V and 7 bases from J, the gap between germline ends came to 20 bases. From germline, CDR1 is MNHNY and CDR2 SVGAGI (reference sequence). This CDR3 comprises 14 residues. CDR3 region: CASRGGRRRPGYTF. The CDR3 DNA reads TGTGCCAGCCGAGGGGGGCGCAGGAGGCCTGGCTACACCTTC.

This clonotype appeared many times. The J gene is TRBJ2-3, the V gene TRBV20-1; 9 bases fit TRBD2. The CDR3 totals 13 residues. From germline, CDR1 is DFQATT and CDR2 SNEGSKA (reference sequence). V shed 6 bases and J 4 bases; nucleotides not matched to a gene: 5. The DNA for the CDR3 is TGCAGTGCCGGCGGGAGGGCCCCAGATACGCAGTATTTT. Protein product: CSAGGRAPDTQYF.

The chain recombines TRBV27 with TRBJ1-6; no reliable D call. Germline V lookup: CDR1 MNHEY, CDR2 SMNVEV (reference sequence). V was trimmed by 7 bases and J by 11 bases, leaving 18 bases between them. The CDR3 runs to 14 residues. The CDR3 loop reads CASTPRQQGPPLHF. DNA of the CDR3: TGTGCCAGCACCCCTCGGCAGCAAGGTCCACCCCTCCACTTT.

The chain has TRBV11-2 and TRBJ2-1, with D possibly matching TRBD2 (5 bases). The CDR3 covers 14 residues. Germline lookup yields CDR1 SGHAT and CDR2 FQNNGV. V lost 2 bases and J 9 bases, leaving 14 bases between the germline ends. This chain's CDR3 is CASSLLDWPGEQFF. In DNA, the CDR3 is TGTGCCAGCAGCTTATTGGACTGGCCCGGTGAGCAGTTCTTC.

This clonotype was seen at least ten times. The chain carries TRBV2 and TRBJ2-5, with a possible D match to TRBD2 (6 bases). V was shortened by 6 bases and J by 4 bases, with 12 bases between the two germline ends. This CDR3 is 13 amino acids long. From germline, CDR1 is SNHLY and CDR2 FYNNEI. DNA of the CDR3: TGTGCCAGCAGAGGTTCGCGGGGAGAGACCCAGTACTTC. Translation gives CASRGSRGETQYF. The whole variable domain, filled in from reference TRBV2 and TRBJ2-5, reads EPEVTQTPSHQVTQMGQEVILRCVPISNHLYFYWYRQILGQKVEFLVSFYNNEISEKSEIFDDQFSVERPDGSNFTLKIRSTKLEDSAMYFCASRGSRGETQYFGPGTRLLVL.

The rearrangement links TRBV10-3 to TRBJ2-6; 9 bases fit TRBD1. CDR1 and CDR2 from the germline V gene are ENHRY and SYGVKD. The CDR3 loop spans 17 amino acids. The V and J ends lost 6 bases and 0 bases, in that order; junction bases with no gene match: 6. The CDR3 nucleotides are TGTGCCATCAGGGGGACAGGGCGTCGCTCTGGGGCCAACGTCCTGACTTTC. It yields the protein CAIRGTGRRSGANVLTF.

This clonotype showed up many times. The genes are TRBV7-3 and TRBJ2-1; 9 bases fit TRBD2. This CDR3 region has 15 residues. J was trimmed by 3 bases and V by 5 bases; bases with no gene match: 5. Looked up from germline, CDR1 is SGHTA and CDR2 is FQGTGA. The CDR3 region is CASSIGTSSYNEQFF. CDR3 bases: TGTGCCAGCAGCATAGGGACTAGCAGCTACAATGAGCAGTTCTTC.

This clonotype was detected only a few times. This sequence joins TRBV28 and TRBJ1-6; D is possibly TRBD1 (5 bases). The CDR3 runs 19 residues. The germline CDR1 and CDR2 sequences are MDHEN and SYDVKM. V dropped 6 bases and J dropped 0 bases, with 21 bases sitting between them. The CDR3 protein is CASRTWGSSMGSYNSPLHF. The CDR3 DNA sequence: TGTGCCAGCAGAACCTGGGGGTCCTCAATGGGCTCCTATAATTCACCCCTCCACTTT.

This clonotype has a count of ten or more. The genes are TRBV5-1 and TRBJ2-3; either TRBD1 or TRBD2 may fit D (6 bases each). The V end lost 4 bases, the J end lost 4 bases, and 10 bases lay between the germline ends. The germline V gene has CDR1 SGHRS and CDR2 YFSETQ. There are 13 residues in the CDR3. The CDR3 nucleotides are TGCGCCAGCAGCACAGGGACTTCAGATACGCAGTATTTT. Encoded protein: CASSTGTSDTQYF.

The V and J genes are TRBV6-1 and TRBJ2-1; 10 nucleotides match TRBD2. This CDR3 has 13 residues. V was pared by 8 bases and J by 8 bases, with 6 bases of the junction left unmatched. Germline V gene sequence: CDR1 MNHNS, CDR2 SASEGT. CDR3 nucleotides: TGTGCCAGCTCCCCTAGCGGGAGTTATGAGCAGTTCTTC. This gives the protein CASSPSGSYEQFF.

This clonotype has ten or more counts. The rearrangement links TRBV6-1 to TRBJ2-1, with 9 bases fitting TRBD1. Germline trimming cut 6 bases from V and 8 bases from J; bases unmatched to any gene: 14. The germline CDR1 and CDR2 sequences are MNHNS and SASEGT. This CDR3 has 16 residues. CDR3 bases: TGTGCCAGCAGCGCCCGACCGGGACAGGGTAGGGATGAGCAGTTCTTC. Translated, it gives CASSARPGQGRDEQFF.

The chain couples TRBV19 to TRBJ1-2; 12 bases align to TRBD1. V trimming: 3 bases; J trimming: 8 bases; junction bases outside the gene matches: 7. The CDR3 is 15 amino acids. Germline lookup yields CDR1 LNHDA and CDR2 SQIVND (reference sequence). The CDR3 DNA reads as TGTGCCAGTAGTATGCAGTGGGACAGGGGGCACGGCTACACCTTC. It is translated as CASSMQWDRGHGYTF.

This clonotype showed up many times. The gene calls are TRBV7-3 and TRBJ2-3, with D tentatively TRBD2 (5 bases). V dropped 0 bases and J dropped 10 bases, with 14 bases sitting between them. CDR3 size: 14 residues. Germline values: CDR1 SGHTA, CDR2 FQGTGA. This CDR3 reads CASSLTSDAGSQYF. CDR3 sequence (DNA): TGTGCCAGCAGCTTAACCTCGGATGCGGGTTCGCAGTATTTT.

This clonotype was recorded many times. The rearrangement links TRBV5-1 to TRBJ1-5, with 10 bases aligning to TRBD1. The CDR3 is 14 residues long. Germline CDR1 SGHRS, CDR2 YFSETQ. Trimming at V came to 0 bases and at J to 9 bases, leaving 3 bases not matched to a gene. For the CDR3, the DNA is TGCGCCAGCAGCTTGGGGACAGGGGGGCTGCCCCAGCATTTT. Translation gives CASSLGTGGLPQHF.

The rearrangement links TRBV25-1 to TRBJ2-3; no firm D call. V was clipped by 3 bases and J by 3 bases, with 4 bases between them. Germline V gene lookup returns CDR1 MGHDK and CDR2 SYGVNS. There are 12 residues in the CDR3. The CDR3 DNA reads TGTGCCAGCAGTGACGTAACAGATACGCAGTATTTT. Its protein product is CASSDVTDTQYF. The full variable domain, rest sourced from reference TRBV25-1 and TRBJ2-3, is EADIYQTPRYLVIGTGKKITLECSQTMGHDKMYWYQQDPGMELHLIHYSYGVNSTEKGDLSSESTVSRIRTEHFPLTLESARPSHTSQYLCASSDVTDTQYFGPGTRLTVL.